The present entry profiles one TCR beta chain with its context. The antigen is unknown. TCRdb analysed the 5' RACE reads with MiXCR anew, one entry per CDR3 protein. The data hold 250,000 to 350,000 distinct CDR3 sequences, with 4% to 5.5% observed a single time. The CDR3 sequence is 13 residues long. Germline V lookup: CDR1 DFQATT, CDR2 SNEGSKA (reference sequence). The J segment lost 0 bases and the V segment lost 6 bases, leaving 4 bases of the junction unmatched. These data originate in a study of T cells after yellow fever vaccination. Study-level information: Any fraction with a low cell number was prepared using SMART-Seq v4 Ultra Low Input.

Study-wide findings and caveats: At under 97% for CD4 and almost 90% for CD8, most primary-vaccination clones showed up again after the booster. FACS-sorted repertoires might harbor abundant contaminating clonotypes from the bulk population. It was a small share of clonotypes that appeared in both CD4 and CD8 compartments.

This specimen consisted of PBMCs, obtained 15 days after the yellow fever booster vaccination. This TCR came from a man aged 18 to 30 who received the YFV17D yellow fever vaccine. The chain carries TRBV20-1 and TRBJ1-1; 7 bases are a match to TRBD1. The CDR3, as DNA: TGCAGTGCGCAAGGGGGCATGAACACTGAAGCTTTCTTT. It translates to CSAQGGMNTEAFF.